These 26 T cell receptor beta chains originate from one sample sequenced in a study of blood T cell repertoires in COVID-19. Using immunoSEQ multiplex PCR, the repertoire was profiled, and TCRdb retains in-frame clones only, with some absent. The table has some 380,000 clones, roughly 86% seen once. Sequenced sample: PBMCs or T cells enriched from blood (not recorded which). The origin of the receptors is a woman aged 40 to 50 with acute COVID-19.

The CDR3 region is CASSLGGPETQYF. Written as DNA, the CDR3 is TGTGCCAGCAGCTTAGGGGGGCCAGAGACCCAGTACTTC. This chain connects TRBV7-9 to TRBJ2-5, with TRBD1 as a possible D gene (6 bases). Between the trimmed V and J ends, which lost 1 base and 4 bases, there was a span of 7 bases. Germline values: CDR1 SEHNR, CDR2 FQNEAQ (reference sequence). This CDR3 comprises 13 residues. The full variable domain, rest sourced from reference TRBV7-9 and TRBJ2-5, is DTGVSQNPRHKITKRGQNVTFRCDPISEHNRLYWYRQTLGQGPEFLTYFQNEAQLEKSRLLSDRFSAERPKGSFSTLEIQRTEQGDSAMYLCASSLGGPETQYFGPGTRLLVL.

This chain connects TRBV12-3 or TRBV12-4 to TRBJ2-2; the D is unclear. The CDR3 is made up of 13 amino acids. Trimming left V 6 bases short and J 3 bases short, with 8 bases between. CDR3 sequence reads: CASRQQDTGELFF. The CDR3, as DNA: TGTGCCAGCAGACAGCAAGACACCGGGGAGCTGTTTTTT.

This clone showed up just once. The chain combines TRBV30 with TRBJ1-2; maybe TRBD1 (5 bases). V shed 3 bases and J shed 4 bases, with 18 bases lying between them. The CDR3 has 15 amino acids. From germline, CDR1 is GTSNPN and CDR2 SVGIG (reference sequence). CDR3 amino acids: CAWRPQGAYGYGYTF. Here the CDR3 DNA reads TGTGCCTGGAGGCCCCAAGGGGCTTACGGCTATGGCTACACCTTC.

The J gene is TRBJ2-7, the V gene TRBV3-1 (or the pseudogene TRBV3-2); 8 nucleotides match TRBD2. The CDR3 loop spans 17 amino acids. Germline V CDR1 and CDR2: LGHDT, YNNKEL (reference sequence). Trimming removed 1 base from V and 0 bases from J; junction bases left unmatched: 8. CDR3 bases: TGTGCCAGCAGCCAAGGGTGGAAGCGGGGGTCCTCCTACGAGCAGTACTTC. Protein: CASSQGWKRGSSYEQYF.

V is TRBV6-5 and J is TRBJ1-3; 8 nucleotides line up with TRBD1. The germline gives CDR1 MNHEY, CDR2 SVGAGI. The length of the CDR3 is 14 residues. The V gene end was trimmed by 6 bases and the J gene end by 1 base; junction bases not matched to a gene: 2. This CDR3 is CASSGQGSGNTIYF. The CDR3 nucleotides are TGTGCCAGCAGCGGACAGGGTTCTGGAAACACCATATATTTT.

J is TRBJ2-7 and V is TRBV5-8, with unresolved D. This CDR3 is 14 amino acids long. Germline V CDR1 and CDR2: SGHTS, YDEGEE. Trimming removed 0 bases from V and 4 bases from J, with 11 bases in between. The CDR3 loop is CASSLVGSSYEQYF. For the CDR3, the DNA is TGTGCCAGCAGCTTGGTGGGCAGTTCATACGAGCAGTACTTC.

The V gene is TRBV30, the J gene TRBJ1-6; no clear D. The CDR3 consists of 14 residues. V was shortened by 2 bases and J by 4 bases, with 9 bases between the two germline ends. Germline CDR1 and CDR2: GTSNPN and SVGIG (reference sequence). The CDR3: CAWSPGFYNSPLHF. DNA for the CDR3: TGTGCCTGGAGTCCAGGTTTTTATAATTCACCCCTCCACTTT.

The chain has TRBV6-5 and TRBJ2-1, with 8 bases that match TRBD2. This CDR3 is 15 amino acids long. Germline V lookup: CDR1 MNHEY, CDR2 SVGAGI. Unmatched junction bases numbered 6, after V lost 6 bases and J lost 2 bases. The DNA for the CDR3 is TGTGCCAGCAGCCCCCCGGGGGGGCCCTACAATGAGCAGTTCTTC. Translated, it gives CASSPPGGPYNEQFF.

V usage is TRBV30 and J usage is TRBJ1-2, with 8 bases matching TRBD1. Germline loops: CDR1 GTSNPN, CDR2 SVGIG (reference sequence). The CDR3 covers 15 residues. The J segment lost 0 bases and the V segment lost 4 bases, leaving 7 bases of the junction unmatched. CDR3 sequence (DNA): TGTGCCTGGACCGCCGACAGGGGAGCTAACTATGGCTACACCTTC. It encodes CAWTADRGANYGYTF.

The chain is built from TRBV28 and TRBJ1-1, with D possibly TRBD1 on 6 matching bases. The CDR3 runs to 14 residues. V was shortened by 3 bases and J by 2 bases, with 10 bases between the two germline ends. CDR1 is MDHEN and CDR2 is SYDVKM in the germline V gene. This chain's CDR3 is CASSFNRVNTEAFF. Written as DNA, the CDR3 is TGTGCCAGCAGTTTTAACAGGGTAAACACTGAAGCTTTCTTT.

This clone appeared a few times. The chain has TRBV7-9 and TRBJ1-3, with a weak D call TRBD1 (5 bases). V shed 1 base and J shed 3 bases, with 7 bases lying between them. There are 14 residues in the CDR3. Germline V gene sequence: CDR1 SEHNR, CDR2 FQNEAQ (reference sequence). The CDR3 DNA follows: TGTGCCAGCAGCTTAGGGCAGGGTGGAAACACCATATATTTT. Its translation is CASSLGQGGNTIYF.

The rearrangement joins TRBV2 to TRBJ2-2, with no clear D. Between the trimmed V and J ends, which lost 7 bases and 1 base, there was a span of 10 bases. CDR3 size: 14 residues. Germline V gene lookup returns CDR1 SNHLY and CDR2 FYNNEI. The chain's CDR3 is CASNWQMNTGELFF. Here the CDR3 DNA reads TGTGCCAGCAATTGGCAGATGAACACCGGGGAGCTGTTTTTT.

This chain uses TRBV6-2 or TRBV6-3 with TRBJ2-7; 10 bases align to TRBD2. CDR1 is MNHEY, CDR2 SVGEGT, per germline. V gave up 0 bases and J gave up 4 bases; unmatched junction bases: 9. CDR3 length equals 17 residues. The CDR3 DNA follows: TGTGCCAGCAGTTACTCCCCCCTAGCGGGGGACCTATACGAGCAGTACTTC. As protein: CASSYSPLAGDLYEQYF.

The chain has TRBV6-5 and TRBJ1-5; D gene ambiguous. Between the trimmed V and J ends, which lost 6 bases and 3 bases, there was a span of 9 bases. This CDR3 comprises 13 residues. Germline V CDR1 and CDR2: MNHEY, SVGAGI. The CDR3 spells CASRGGPNQPQHF. The CDR3 region has the DNA TGTGCCAGCAGGGGAGGGCCCAATCAGCCCCAGCATTTT.

In its sample, this clone was seen once. The rearrangement links TRBV30 to TRBJ1-6, with D tentatively TRBD1 (5 bases). The V end was cut by 3 bases, the J end by 5 bases, with 11 bases between. CDR1 GTSNPN and CDR2 SVGIG come from the germline V gene (reference sequence). This CDR3 spans 14 amino acids. The chain's CDR3 is CAWSRGRNNSPLHF. The CDR3 coding sequence is TGTGCCTGGAGCCGGGGGAGGAATAATTCACCCCTCCACTTT.

The V call is TRBV5-1, the J call TRBJ2-7, with TRBD2 matching over 7 bases. V lost 3 bases and J lost 0; bases outside the gene matches: 12. Germline loops: CDR1 SGHRS, CDR2 YFSETQ. This CDR3 is built from 17 residues. The CDR3, as DNA: TGCGCCAGCAGCTCCACCTTAGCGGGCCCGACCTCCTACGAGCAGTACTTC. This gives the protein CASSSTLAGPTSYEQYF.

This clone was observed a single time. The rearrangement links TRBV24-1 to TRBJ2-1; TRBD2 aligns across 14 bases. Trimming took 1 base from V and 7 from J; bases not matched to a gene: 2. This CDR3 contains 16 residues. Per germline, CDR1 KGHDR and CDR2 SFDVKD. The CDR3 here is CATSDFGLAGGNEQFF. CDR3 bases: TGTGCCACCAGTGATTTCGGACTAGCGGGGGGAAATGAGCAGTTCTTC.

The chain carries TRBV5-1 and TRBJ2-7, with TRBD2 matching over 12 bases. V lost 1 base and J lost 4; bases outside the gene matches: 9. CDR1 is SGHRS and CDR2 is YFSETQ in the germline V gene. This CDR3 comprises 17 residues. Written as DNA, the CDR3 is TGCGCCAGCAGCTTGATACTAGCGGGGGGACCTAATTACGAGCAGTACTTC. This sequence encodes CASSLILAGGPNYEQYF.

This clone came up a few times. This sequence joins TRBV5-1 and TRBJ2-5, with 9 bases matching TRBD2. Germline trimming cut 2 bases from V and 4 bases from J; bases unmatched to any gene: 6. From germline, CDR1 is SGHRS and CDR2 YFSETQ. The length of the CDR3 is 15 residues. Here the CDR3 reads CASSFSGGGGETQYF. Written as DNA, the CDR3 is TGCGCCAGCAGCTTTAGCGGGGGCGGGGGAGAGACCCAGTACTTC.

The chain links TRBV19 to TRBJ1-5; 7 bases line up with TRBD1. This CDR3 has 13 amino acids. V lost 0 bases to trimming and J lost 11 bases; unmatched junction nucleotides: 4. From germline, CDR1 is LNHDA and CDR2 SQIVND (reference sequence). The CDR3 DNA follows: TGTGCCAGTAGTATAGATAGGACAGGTACCCAGCATTTT. Amino acid sequence: CASSIDRTGTQHF.

The CDR3 DNA follows: TGTGCCAGCAGCCCTAGGACAGGGCAGAATGGCTACACCTTC. Protein sequence: CASSPRTGQNGYTF. This rearrangement joins TRBV4-2 to TRBJ1-2; 8 positions match TRBD1. The germline gives CDR1 LGHNA, CDR2 YNFKEQ. The CDR3 spans 14 residues. Trimming at V came to 4 bases and at J to 6 bases, leaving 7 bases not matched to a gene.

V gene TRBV10-3 combines with J gene TRBJ2-7; a possible D gene is TRBD2 (5 bases). V lost 0 bases to trimming and J lost 3 bases, with 6 bases between them. Germline CDR1 reads ENHRY; CDR2 reads SYGVKD. The CDR3 extends over 13 amino acids. CDR3 nucleotide sequence: TGTGCCATCAGTGAGTCGGGGAGCTACGAGCAGTACTTC. This encodes CAISESGSYEQYF.

The sample holds one count of this clone. The chain has TRBV5-1 and TRBJ2-5, with 8 bases fitting TRBD2. This CDR3 has 15 residues. J lost 4 bases, V lost 2 bases, and 7 bases had no gene match. CDR1 and CDR2 from the germline V gene are SGHRS and YFSETQ. Here the CDR3 reads CASSFLSGGGETQYF. In nucleotides, the CDR3 is TGCGCCAGCAGCTTCCTAAGCGGGGGTGGAGAGACCCAGTACTTC.

This chain uses TRBV3-1 (or the pseudogene TRBV3-2) with TRBJ2-3; possibly TRBD1 for D (5 bases). The CDR3 consists of 14 residues. V shed 1 base and J shed 4 bases, with 9 bases lying between them. Germline-derived CDR1 and CDR2 are LGHDT and YNNKEL (reference sequence). CDR3 residues: CASSQVRGADTQYF. CDR3 DNA: TGTGCCAGCAGCCAAGTTAGGGGCGCAGATACGCAGTATTTT.

The V gene is TRBV19, the J gene TRBJ1-1; possible D gene TRBD1, 5 bases. Germline V gene sequence: CDR1 LNHDA, CDR2 SQIVND (reference sequence). The CDR3 sequence is 13 residues long. V was pared by 8 bases and J by 0 bases, with 10 bases between. The CDR3 coding sequence is TGTGCCAGTGCGACAGCTGTGAACACTGAAGCTTTCTTT. It is translated as CASATAVNTEAFF.

This rearrangement joins TRBV2 to TRBJ1-1, with D possibly TRBD1 on 6 matching bases. The CDR3 contains 16 residues. V was shortened by 8 bases and J by 2 bases, with 21 bases between the two germline ends. Germline lookup yields CDR1 SNHLY and CDR2 FYNNEI. CDR3 DNA sequence: TGTGCCAGCGGAATCGGGACACCCAGGGGAAACACTGAAGCTTTCTTT. It encodes CASGIGTPRGNTEAFF.